What follows are 22 T cell receptor beta chains derived from one specimen sequenced in a study of CXCR3-negative and CXCR3-positive naive CD8 T cells. The TRB libraries of cDNA were built by UMI-labeled 5' RACE. No DNA is given; TCRdb re-called the 5' RACE reads and lists each CDR3 protein once. The sample's table shows about 120,000 distinct CDR3 sequences. Sequencing used naive CXCR3- CD8+ T cells from blood. Subset here: CD45RO-CCR7+CD27+CD95- naive CD8+ T cells lacking CXCR3 (TNR3-). Receptor source: a human donor in good health. Some clones in this sample may be carry-over from other donors' samples.

This chain links TRBV4-2 with TRBJ1-2; absent DNA, TCRdb's TRBD1 call cannot be checked. Germline-derived CDR1 and CDR2 are LGHNA and YNFKEQ. This CDR3 region has 14 residues. The CDR3 loop is CASSQGVGGYGYTF.

The chain links TRBV7-2 to TRBJ2-1; TCRdb's assignment of TRBD1 cannot be checked, as there is no DNA. This CDR3 contains 13 residues. In germline, CDR1 is SGHTA, CDR2 FQGNSA. The CDR3 loop reads CASSFRAYNEQFF.

The gene calls are TRBV5-1 and TRBJ2-1; the D gene TCRdb calls, TRBD2, cannot be checked with no DNA. This CDR3 region has 16 residues. The germline gives CDR1 SGHRS, CDR2 YFSETQ. This CDR3 is CASSLTSSGSYNEQFF.

The rearrangement uses TRBV21-1 and TRBJ1-4; the TCRdb D gene call, TRBD1, has no DNA to confirm it. TRBV21-1 corresponds to a pseudogene. The CDR3 runs 17 residues. The CDR3 loop is CASSPKGGTGVNEKLFF.

The rearrangement uses TRBV7-9 and TRBJ1-1; the TCRdb call, TRBD1, lacks DNA for checking. Germline V lookup: CDR1 SEHNR, CDR2 FQNEAQ (reference sequence). The CDR3 is made up of 12 amino acids. CDR3 sequence: CATKPRVHEAFF.

V is TRBV14 and J is TRBJ1-4; TCRdb outputs TRBD1, but without DNA this stays unchecked. Germline CDR1 and CDR2: SGHDN and FVKESK. This CDR3 has 17 amino acids. CDR3 sequence: CASSQGRGPLSNEKLFF. Combining the CDR3 with reference TRBV14 and TRBJ1-4 gives the whole variable domain EAGVTQFPSHSVIEKGQTVTLRCDPISGHDNLYWYRRVMGKEIKFLLHFVKESKQDESGMPNNRFLAERTGGTYSTLKVQPAELEDSGVYFCASSQGRGPLSNEKLFFGSGTQLSVL.

V usage is TRBV20-1 and J usage is TRBJ2-7; lacking DNA, the TRBD1 call made by TCRdb goes unchecked. Germline V gene data show CDR1 as DFQATT and CDR2 as SNEGSKA (reference sequence). The CDR3 is made up of 14 amino acids. The CDR3 is CSARGAGSSYEQYF.

CDR3 amino acids: CASSLRGGSSYNEQFF. The chain joins TRBV4-3 to TRBJ2-1. The CDR3 has 16 residues. CDR1 and CDR2 (germline): LGHNA, YSLEER.

The chain has TRBV6-1 and TRBJ2-7. Germline CDR1 is MNHNS and CDR2 is SASEGT. The CDR3 is 15 residues long. CDR3 residues: CASSDGWESSYEQYF.

The rearrangement links TRBV7-3 to TRBJ2-5. Germline V gene data show CDR1 as SGHTA and CDR2 as FQGTGA. This CDR3 spans 13 amino acids. CDR3 sequence: CASSFNGQETQYF.

The rearrangement uses TRBV3-1 and TRBJ2-2; TCRdb outputs TRBD2, but without DNA this stays unchecked. CDR1 and CDR2 from the germline V gene are LGHDT and YNNKEL (reference sequence). The CDR3 runs to 14 residues. The CDR3 spells CASSQVGGGLELFF.

The chain joins TRBV7-2 to TRBJ1-6; TCRdb's D gene call, TRBD1, goes unchecked for lack of DNA. The germline gives CDR1 SGHTA, CDR2 FQGNSA. The CDR3 spans 14 residues. CDR3 region: CASSPDRGLSPLHF.

The CDR3 here is CASSFSWGNSYEQYF. V is TRBV5-1 and J is TRBJ2-7. Germline values: CDR1 SGHRS, CDR2 YFSETQ. The CDR3 is 15 amino acids.

The V gene is TRBV25-1, the J gene TRBJ2-7; TCRdb selects TRBD1, and the lack of DNA leaves this call unchecked. The CDR3 spans 16 residues. Germline V gives CDR1 MGHDK, CDR2 SYGVNS. CDR3 loop: CASSVSAHQLPYEQYF.

The chain uses TRBV5-1 and TRBJ2-3; the D gene TCRdb calls, TRBD1, cannot be checked with no DNA. CDR1 and CDR2 (germline): SGHRS, YFSETQ. This CDR3 region has 17 residues. CDR3 in amino acids: CASSLEATGPGVYTQYF. Supplemented by reference TRBV5-1 and TRBJ2-3, the full variable domain reads KAGVTQTPRYLIKTRGQQVTLSCSPISGHRSVSWYQQTPGQGLQFLFEYFSETQRNKGNFPGRFSGRQFSNSRSEMNVSTLELGDSALYLCASSLEATGPGVYTQYFGPGTRLTVL.

V gene TRBV20-1 combines with J gene TRBJ2-5; TCRdb outputs TRBD1, but without DNA this stays unchecked. This CDR3 is built from 16 residues. The V gene's germline CDR1 is DFQATT and CDR2 SNEGSKA (reference sequence). The chain's CDR3 is CSAKVGGGMGQETLYF.

The chain is built from TRBV29-1 and TRBJ1-1. The CDR3 contains 11 residues. CDR1 and CDR2 (germline): SQVTM, ANQGSEA. CDR3 amino acids: CSVDVGTEAFF. Drawing the rest from reference TRBV29-1 and TRBJ1-1, the complete variable domain is SAVISQKPSRDICQRGTSLTIQCQVDSQVTMMFWYRQQPGQSLTLIATANQGSEATYESGFVIDKFPISRPNLTFSTLTVSNMSPEDSSIYLCSVDVGTEAFFGQGTRLTVV.

This chain connects TRBV7-9 to TRBJ1-2; TCRdb outputs TRBD1, but without DNA this stays unchecked. The CDR3 is 15 amino acids. The V gene's germline CDR1 is SEHNR and CDR2 FQNEAQ (reference sequence). The CDR3 here is CASSQQQGGSPGYTF. The complete variable domain, with remaining parts taken from reference TRBV7-9 and TRBJ1-2, reads DTGVSQNPRHKITKRGQNVTFRCDPISEHNRLYWYRQTLGQGPEFLTYFQNEAQLEKSRLLSDRFSAERPKGSFSTLEIQRTEQGDSAMYLCASSQQQGGSPGYTFGSGTRLTVV.

CDR3 protein: CASSTPGQGFFGNEQFF. The chain uses TRBV18 and TRBJ2-1; TCRdb proposes TRBD1, but this gene call is untestable without DNA. Germline V gene lookup returns CDR1 KGHSH and CDR2 LQKENI. This CDR3 is 17 amino acids long.

The J gene is TRBJ2-5, the V gene TRBV12-3 or TRBV12-4; TCRdb names TRBD2, which stays unverified in the absence of DNA. CDR3 length: 15 residues. The CDR3 loop reads CASSPTSGGKETQYF.

This chain links TRBV7-9 with TRBJ1-1. The CDR3 contains 12 residues. Looked up from germline, CDR1 is SEHNR and CDR2 is FQNEAQ (reference sequence). The CDR3: CASSLGNSEAFF.

The J gene is TRBJ2-7, the V gene TRBV7-8. The CDR3 runs 21 residues. CDR1 SGHVS and CDR2 FQNEAQ come from the germline V gene. The CDR3 spells CASSEVVQGRGSLEESYEQYF.